This entry lists 17 T cell receptor beta chains sequenced from one sample in a study of PD-L1 blockade in urothelial cancer. As for time point: peripheral blood 6 weeks after treatment start. Sequencing was performed with immunoSEQ multiplex PCR; in TCRdb, only in-frame clones are kept and a portion is missing. This sample has 38,000 or so clones, with about 80% found just once. The input for sequencing was PBMCs, taken around atezolizumab (anti-PD-L1) treatment. Source of these receptors: a man in his forties or fifties with urothelial cancer.

In this sample, this clone turned up a few times. The V call is TRBV28, the J call TRBJ2-7; weak D call: TRBD1 (6 bases). V lost 2 bases and J 7 bases, leaving 12 bases between the germline ends. This CDR3 has 13 amino acids. The germline CDR1 and CDR2 sequences are MDHEN and SYDVKM. The CDR3 sequence is CASSLTGLGEQYF. Here the CDR3 DNA reads TGTGCCAGCAGTTTAACAGGGTTGGGAGAGCAGTACTTC.

The chain's CDR3 is CASRPSTGGGNQPQHF. The CDR3 bases are TGTGCCAGCAGGCCCTCGACAGGGGGCGGGAATCAGCCCCAGCATTTT. The V call is TRBV28, the J call TRBJ1-5, with TRBD1 identical over 10 bases. Unmatched junction bases numbered 9, after V lost 6 bases and J lost 4 bases. This CDR3 spans 16 amino acids. Germline lookup yields CDR1 MDHEN and CDR2 SYDVKM.

The rearrangement joins TRBV28 to TRBJ2-7; tentatively, D is TRBD1 (7 bases). The ends were cut back, 4 bases at V and 2 bases at J, with 12 bases in the middle. This CDR3 spans 14 amino acids. Germline V gene sequence: CDR1 MDHEN, CDR2 SYDVKM. The CDR3 is CASSSRGVTYEQYF. The CDR3 DNA reads TGTGCCAGCAGTTCCAGGGGGGTCACCTACGAGCAGTACTTC.

The table lists this clone with a few counts. The V gene is TRBV18, the J gene TRBJ2-1; perhaps TRBD2 as D (5 bases). Germline loops: CDR1 KGHSH, CDR2 LQKENI. The CDR3 contains 17 residues. The ends were cut back, 3 bases at V and 0 bases at J, with 15 bases in the middle. The CDR3 spells CASSPIGLPSSYNEQFF. The CDR3 DNA follows: TGTGCCAGCTCACCCATAGGACTGCCGAGCTCCTACAATGAGCAGTTCTTC.

The rearrangement joins TRBV6-5 to TRBJ2-7, with TRBD2 matching over 12 bases. V lost 8 bases to trimming and J lost 5 bases; unmatched junction nucleotides: 7. Germline V CDR1 and CDR2: MNHEY, SVGAGI. This CDR3 is 14 amino acids long. CDR3 nucleotide sequence: TGTGCCAGCCGCCGACTAGCGGGAGTCAACGAGCAGTACTTC. It specifies CASRRLAGVNEQYF.

V and J are TRBV28 and TRBJ1-2; D not certain. Trimming pared 1 base from V and 0 bases from J, leaving 3 bases between. Germline lookup yields CDR1 MDHEN and CDR2 SYDVKM. The CDR3 is 13 amino acids. The CDR3 region has the DNA TGTGCCAGCAGTTTATCGTCTAACTATGGCTACACCTTC. It translates to CASSLSSNYGYTF.

This clone came up a few times. The genes are TRBV4-2 and TRBJ1-2, with D tentatively TRBD1 (6 bases). CDR3 size: 15 residues. The ends were cut back, 3 bases at V and 5 bases at J, with 16 bases in the middle. Germline values: CDR1 LGHNA, CDR2 YNFKEQ. The CDR3 loop is CASSQGHSLSYGYTF. CDR3 DNA: TGTGCCAGCAGCCAGGGACACTCCCTGTCGTATGGCTACACCTTC.

V and J are TRBV5-1 and TRBJ2-7; 8 bases map to TRBD2. Germline V lookup: CDR1 SGHRS, CDR2 YFSETQ. This CDR3 has 19 amino acids. The ends lost 1 base at V and 4 bases at J; junction bases unmatched: 19. The CDR3: CASSLRAGRSSGPEYEQYF. Written as DNA, the CDR3 is TGCGCCAGCAGCTTGAGAGCGGGACGATCTAGCGGGCCCGAGTACGAGCAGTACTTC.

V gene TRBV6-1 combines with J gene TRBJ1-2, with 10 positions matching TRBD1. V lost 5 bases, J lost 7 bases, and 7 bases stayed unmatched. Germline V lookup: CDR1 MNHNS, CDR2 SASEGT. The CDR3 has 14 amino acids. CDR3 DNA sequence: TGTGCCAGCAGTCACAGGGGGACAGGGGCTGGCTACACCTTC. Its protein product is CASSHRGTGAGYTF.

This clone was counted a single time. The V call is TRBV4-3, the J call TRBJ1-2; D might be TRBD1 (6 bases). The CDR3 has 17 residues. Germline CDR1 reads LGHNA; CDR2 reads YSLEER. With 1 base removed from V and 7 bases from J, the gap between germline ends came to 22 bases. The CDR3 coding sequence is TGCGCCAGCAGCCAAGCGGGGAACAGGGCCGCTCGTTTTGGCTACACCTTC. As protein: CASSQAGNRAARFGYTF.

The rearrangement joins TRBV19 to TRBJ1-1; D possibly corresponds to TRBD1 (5 bases). This CDR3 spans 15 amino acids. The V gene's germline CDR1 is LNHDA and CDR2 SQIVND (reference sequence). Trimming left V 4 bases short and J 7 bases short, with 19 bases between. CDR3 protein: CASSTHSATVLEAFF. As DNA, the CDR3 is TGTGCCAGTAGTACCCACTCCGCGACAGTACTTGAAGCTTTCTTT.

The rearrangement joins TRBV28 to TRBJ2-5; D unresolved. The CDR3 sequence is 14 residues long. Germline V CDR1 and CDR2: MDHEN, SYDVKM. Trimming took 3 bases from V and 2 from J, leaving 10 bases between them. The CDR3 coding sequence is TGTGCCAGCAGTTTCAACCGGAGACAAGAGACCCAGTACTTC. Translating it yields CASSFNRRQETQYF.

V usage is TRBV11-2 and J usage is TRBJ2-7; 11 nucleotides line up with TRBD1. The germline CDR1 and CDR2 sequences are SGHAT and FQNNGV. This CDR3 contains 15 residues. V lost 3 bases, J lost 2 bases, and 3 bases stayed unmatched. This CDR3 is CASSFRTGGAYEQYF. The CDR3 coding sequence is TGTGCCAGCAGCTTTAGGACAGGGGGCGCCTACGAGCAGTACTTC.

The chain carries TRBV28 and TRBJ1-5; D not resolved. Trimming left V 5 bases short and J 1 base short, with 9 bases between. Germline values: CDR1 MDHEN, CDR2 SYDVKM. There are 14 residues in the CDR3. The CDR3 here is CASSQVRSNQPQHF. As DNA, the CDR3 is TGTGCCAGCAGTCAGGTCAGAAGCAATCAGCCCCAGCATTTT.

V gene TRBV28 combines with J gene TRBJ2-3; TRBD2 matches at 9 bases. Germline values: CDR1 MDHEN, CDR2 SYDVKM. With 2 bases clipped from V and 4 bases from J, the junction kept 7 bases outside the gene matches. The CDR3 runs 16 residues. The CDR3 nucleotides read TGTGCCAGCAGTTTAGTTAGCGGGGGTGTCTCAGATACGCAGTATTTT. It codes for CASSLVSGGVSDTQYF. The full variable domain, rest sourced from reference TRBV28 and TRBJ2-3, is DVKVTQSSRYLVKRTGEKVFLECVQDMDHENMFWYRQDPGLGLRLIYFSYDVKMKEKGDIPEGYSVSREKKERFSLILESASTNQTSMYLCASSLVSGGVSDTQYFGPGTRLTVL.

J is TRBJ2-3 and V is TRBV4-2; unclear D gene. With 4 bases removed from V and 2 bases from J, the gap between germline ends came to 13 bases. In germline, CDR1 is LGHNA, CDR2 YNFKEQ. The CDR3 sequence is 15 residues long. CDR3: CASSPRGYPTDTQYF. The CDR3 DNA reads TGTGCCAGCAGCCCAAGAGGTTACCCCACAGATACGCAGTATTTT.

This rearrangement joins TRBV28 to TRBJ2-1; 8 bases match TRBD1. The J segment lost 6 bases and the V segment lost 2 bases, leaving 6 bases of the junction unmatched. Germline values: CDR1 MDHEN, CDR2 SYDVKM. There are 15 residues in the CDR3. CDR3 amino acids: CASSLPDRVRNEQFF. The CDR3, as DNA: TGTGCCAGCAGTTTACCGGACAGGGTTCGCAATGAGCAGTTCTTC.